These 2 T cell receptor beta chains were sequenced from one sample in a study of shared T cell receptors in the human thymus. Generated by immunoSEQ multiplex PCR, the TCRdb table keeps only in-frame clones and is missing some. The sample lists under 700,000 clones; around 82% were seen once. These same records also appear under a second study, on human thymus T cells.

Material: thymocytes. Receptor source: a boy under two years old with a congenital heart defect.

The V gene is TRBV5-1, the J gene TRBJ1-2; D gene unclear. CDR1 and CDR2 from the germline V gene are SGHRS and YFSETQ. Trimming pared 3 bases from V and 5 bases from J, leaving 8 bases between. The CDR3 has 12 residues. In DNA form, the CDR3 reads TGCGCCAGCAGCTACTTCTTGTATGGCTACACCTTC. The encoded protein is CASSYFLYGYTF.

The rearrangement links TRBV6-4 to TRBJ2-3; D might be TRBD2 (6 bases). This CDR3 is built from 15 residues. Germline V lookup: CDR1 MRHNA, CDR2 SNTAGT. Trimming removed 2 bases from V and 2 bases from J, with 11 bases in between. The CDR3 loop is CASSDQAGYTDTQYF. CDR3 coding DNA: TGTGCCAGCAGTGACCAAGCGGGTTACACAGATACGCAGTATTTT.